These 10 T cell receptor beta chains share one sample of origin, sequenced in a study of molecular identifiers for immune sequencing clone quantification (dated by TCRdb to the late 2010s). Library preparation used PCR. Sequenced using a NextSeq 500. TCRdb trimmed the raw reads at Q25, called clones with MiXCR and kept productive beta chains. Rows are unified per CDR3 protein, each entry keeping the most common DNA and genes. Counted in this sample were a few hundred thousand distinct CDR3 sequences; roughly 26% of them appeared once. The ten top clones hold over 0.6% of the sample. Material for sequencing was naive CD8+ T cells from blood, with Jurkat cell RNA spiked in. The cell subset or site label of this sample denotes: FACS-sorted CD8+CD4-CCR7+CD45RA+ naive T cells. The source is a human donor in good health. Some libraries in this study had Jurkat cell RNA spiked in.

This clonotype was counted ten times or more. V and J are TRBV4-3 and TRBJ2-7; 9 bases map to TRBD2. V shed 4 bases, J shed 2 bases, and the junction held 3 bases outside the gene matches. Germline V gene data show CDR1 as LGHNA and CDR2 as YSLEER. The CDR3 sequence is 14 residues long. The DNA for the CDR3 is TGCGCCAGCAGCCCCCGACTAGCGGCCTACGAGCAGTACTTC. Protein sequence: CASSPRLAAYEQYF.

Only a few counts were recorded for this clonotype. The rearrangement links TRBV29-1 to TRBJ2-7, with TRBD1 matching 9 bases. V gave up 0 bases and J gave up 3 bases; unmatched junction bases: 3. The CDR3 is 14 amino acids. Germline V CDR1 and CDR2: SQVTM, ANQGSEA. The CDR3 loop reads CSVEEQGASYEQYF. For the CDR3, the DNA is TGCAGCGTTGAAGAACAGGGGGCAAGCTACGAGCAGTACTTC.

This clonotype was found many times. This chain uses TRBV5-6 with TRBJ2-7; D gene unclear. This CDR3 comprises 12 residues. The V end lost 0 bases, the J end lost 2 bases, and 3 bases lay between the germline ends. Germline V gene lookup returns CDR1 SGHDT and CDR2 YYEEEE. The CDR3 region is CASSLEAYEQYF. DNA for the CDR3: TGTGCCAGCAGCTTGGAAGCCTACGAGCAGTACTTC.

This clonotype showed up many times. The chain combines TRBV4-3 with TRBJ1-1, with TRBD1 as a possible D gene (5 bases). The CDR3 length is 15 residues. Germline V gene sequence: CDR1 LGHNA, CDR2 YSLEER. The germline V and J ends were trimmed by 4 bases and 5 bases, with 17 bases remaining between them. CDR3 amino acids: CASSRSGGAQTEAFF. The CDR3 bases are TGCGCCAGCAGCCGAAGTGGAGGGGCGCAAACTGAAGCTTTCTTT.

About this clonotype: A single base separates this from a much larger clone, so it may be a read error. The CDR3 loop reads CAGSLGTGISYEQYF. In DNA, the CDR3 is TGTGCCGGCAGTTTAGGGACCGGCATCTCCTACGAGCAGTACTTC. This sequence joins TRBV27 and TRBJ2-7; D possibly matches TRBD1 or TRBD2 (5 bases each). The CDR3 consists of 15 residues. The germline V gene has CDR1 MNHEY and CDR2 SMNVEV (reference sequence).

This clonotype was found a few times. The rearrangement links TRBV2 to TRBJ2-1; 10 bases are shared with TRBD1. The CDR3 runs 16 residues. The junction had 12 bases not matched to a gene; V was cut back by 8 bases and J by 5 bases. Germline CDR1 reads SNHLY; CDR2 reads FYNNEI. CDR3: CASEATPGQGNNEQFF. DNA of the CDR3: TGTGCCAGCGAAGCAACGCCGGGACAGGGGAACAATGAGCAGTTCTTC.

In its sample, this clonotype was seen a few times. J is TRBJ1-6 and V is TRBV20-1, with 7 bases fitting TRBD1. The CDR3 runs to 13 residues. Germline V gene data show CDR1 as DFQATT and CDR2 as SNEGSKA (reference sequence). The trim removed 6 bases at V and 10 bases at J, leaving 9 bases unmatched. As DNA, the CDR3 is TGCAGTGCCATAGAGGGGGCAGGGTCACCCCTCCACTTT. This gives the protein CSAIEGAGSPLHF.

The genes are TRBV15 and TRBJ1-1; a possible D gene is TRBD1 (5 bases). CDR1 LNHNV and CDR2 YYDKDF come from the germline V gene (reference sequence). The CDR3 loop spans 16 amino acids. V was pared by 5 bases and J by 3 bases, with 19 bases between. CDR3 bases: TGTGCCACCAGCTCAGGCGTTGGGTGGGGGGACACTGAAGCTTTCTTT. It translates to CATSSGVGWGDTEAFF.

Comments on this clonotype: A much larger clone is a single base away; this may be a read error. The chain is built from TRBV19 and TRBJ2-3; the D is unclear. Looked up from germline, CDR1 is LNHDA and CDR2 is SQIVND (reference sequence). The CDR3 sequence is 14 residues long. The CDR3 DNA follows: TGTGTCAGTAGTATCTCACAGAAAGGGGATACGCAGTATTTT. Its protein is CVSSISQKGDTQYF.

Comments on this clonotype: A much larger clone is a single base away; this may be a read error. This chain joins TRBV7-9 and TRBJ2-7; D is unclear. V lost 3 bases, J lost 2 bases, and 14 bases lay in between. Looked up from germline, CDR1 is SEHNR and CDR2 is FQNEAQ (reference sequence). CDR3 length: 15 residues. The CDR3 loop is CASSFGSGPAYEQYF. DNA of the CDR3: TGTGCCAGCAGCTTTGGCTCCGGGCCGGCCTACGAGCAGTACTTC.